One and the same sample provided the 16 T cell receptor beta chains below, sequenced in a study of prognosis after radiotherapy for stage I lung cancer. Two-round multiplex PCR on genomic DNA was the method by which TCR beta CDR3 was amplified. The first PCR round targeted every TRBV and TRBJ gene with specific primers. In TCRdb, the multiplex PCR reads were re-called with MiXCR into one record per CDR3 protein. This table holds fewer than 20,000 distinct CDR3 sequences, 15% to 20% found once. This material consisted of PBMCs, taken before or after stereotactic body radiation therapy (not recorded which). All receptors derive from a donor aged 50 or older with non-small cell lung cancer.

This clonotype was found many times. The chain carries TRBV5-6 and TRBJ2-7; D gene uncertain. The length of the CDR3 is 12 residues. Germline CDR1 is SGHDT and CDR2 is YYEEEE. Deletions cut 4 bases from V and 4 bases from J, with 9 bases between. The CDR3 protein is CASSLRYYEQYV. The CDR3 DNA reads TGTGCCAGCAGCCTTCGATATTACGAGCAGTACGTC.

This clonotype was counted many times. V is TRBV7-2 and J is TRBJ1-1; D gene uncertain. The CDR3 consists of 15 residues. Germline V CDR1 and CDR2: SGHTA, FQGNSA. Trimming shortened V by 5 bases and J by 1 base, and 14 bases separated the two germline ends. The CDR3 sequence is CASSHDWLGNTEAFF. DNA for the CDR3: TGTGCCAGCAGCCATGACTGGTTGGGGAACACTGAAGCTTTCTTT. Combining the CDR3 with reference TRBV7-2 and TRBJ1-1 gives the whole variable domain GAGVSQSPSNKVTEKGKDVELRCDPISGHTALYWYRQSLGQGLEFLIYFQGNSAPDKSGLPSDRFSAERTGGSVSTLTIQRTQQEDSAVYLCASSHDWLGNTEAFFGQGTRLTVV.

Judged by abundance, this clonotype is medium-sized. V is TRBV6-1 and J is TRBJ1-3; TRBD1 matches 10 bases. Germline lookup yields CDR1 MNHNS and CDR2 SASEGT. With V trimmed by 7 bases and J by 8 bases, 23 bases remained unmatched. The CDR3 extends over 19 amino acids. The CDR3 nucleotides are TGTGCCAGCACCTATTCGGGACAGGGGTATCTTGGGACCAAAGACACCATATATTTT. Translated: CASTYSGQGYLGTKDTIYF.

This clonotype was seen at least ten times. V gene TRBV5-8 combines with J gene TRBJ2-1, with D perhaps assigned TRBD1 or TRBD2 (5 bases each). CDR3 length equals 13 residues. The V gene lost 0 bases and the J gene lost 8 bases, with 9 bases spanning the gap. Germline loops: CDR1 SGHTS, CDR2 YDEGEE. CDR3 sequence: CASSLAEGYEQFF. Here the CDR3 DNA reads TGTGCCAGCAGCTTGGCAGAGGGGTATGAGCAGTTCTTC.

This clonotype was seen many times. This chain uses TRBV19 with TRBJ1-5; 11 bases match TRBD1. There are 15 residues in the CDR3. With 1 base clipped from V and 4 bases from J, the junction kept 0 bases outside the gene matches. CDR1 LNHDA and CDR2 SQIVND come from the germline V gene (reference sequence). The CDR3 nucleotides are TGTGCCAGTAGTATAGGGGACAGGGGGAATCAGCCCCAGCATTTT. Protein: CASSIGDRGNQPQHF.

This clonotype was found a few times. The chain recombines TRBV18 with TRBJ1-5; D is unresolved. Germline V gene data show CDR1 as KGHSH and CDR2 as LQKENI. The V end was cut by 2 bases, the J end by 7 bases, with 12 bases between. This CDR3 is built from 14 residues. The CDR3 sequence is CASSPIKSDQPQHF. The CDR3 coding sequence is TGTGCCAGCTCACCAATTAAGAGCGACCAGCCCCAGCATTTT.

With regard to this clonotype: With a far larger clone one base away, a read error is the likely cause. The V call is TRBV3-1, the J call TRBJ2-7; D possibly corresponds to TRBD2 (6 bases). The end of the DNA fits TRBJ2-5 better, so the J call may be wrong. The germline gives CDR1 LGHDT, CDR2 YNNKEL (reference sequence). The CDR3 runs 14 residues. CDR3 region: CASGPVNGGETQYF. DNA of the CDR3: TGTGCCAGCGGCCCCGTGAACGGGGGAGAGACCCAGTACTTC.

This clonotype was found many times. CDR3 loop: CSASMGGSGLNEKLFF. CDR3 DNA sequence: TGCAGTGCTAGTATGGGGGGGTCCGGGTTAAATGAAAAACTGTTTTTT. This rearrangement joins TRBV20-1 to TRBJ1-4, with TRBD1 as a possible D gene (5 bases). V shed 3 bases and J shed 5 bases, with 19 bases lying between them. The CDR3 sequence is 16 residues long. Germline V lookup: CDR1 DFQATT, CDR2 SNEGSKA (reference sequence).

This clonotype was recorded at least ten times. The CDR3 DNA reads TGTGCCAGCAGCTTCCTTTCGACTAGCGGTCCGGAGACCCAGTACTTC. Translated: CASSFLSTSGPETQYF. V usage is TRBV7-2 and J usage is TRBJ2-5; 9 nucleotides match TRBD2. Unmatched junction bases numbered 10, after V lost 3 bases and J lost 5 bases. CDR3 length: 16 amino acids. Germline assignment: CDR1 SGHTA and CDR2 FQGNSA.

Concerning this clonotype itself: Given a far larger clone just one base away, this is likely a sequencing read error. The DNA for the CDR3 is TGTGCCAGCATCCCCTCAGCCGGAGGAGCGCAGACCTACAATGAGCAGCTCTTC. This sequence encodes CASIPSAGGAQTYNEQLF. The J gene is TRBJ2-4, the V gene TRBV27, with D perhaps matching TRBD2 (5 bases). Germline loops: CDR1 MNHEY, CDR2 SMNVEV (reference sequence). This CDR3 comprises 18 residues.

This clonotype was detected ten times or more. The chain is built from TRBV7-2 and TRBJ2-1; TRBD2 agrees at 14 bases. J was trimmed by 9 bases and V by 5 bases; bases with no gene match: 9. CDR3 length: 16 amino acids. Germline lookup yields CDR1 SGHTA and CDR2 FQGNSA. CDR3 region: CASSKGGLAGGTEQFF. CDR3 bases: TGTGCCAGCAGCAAAGGTGGACTAGCGGGAGGCACTGAGCAGTTCTTC.

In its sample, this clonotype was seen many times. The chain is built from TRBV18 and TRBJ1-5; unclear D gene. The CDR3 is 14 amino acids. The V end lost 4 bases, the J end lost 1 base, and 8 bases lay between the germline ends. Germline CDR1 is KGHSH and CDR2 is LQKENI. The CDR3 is CASSLLGSNQPQHF. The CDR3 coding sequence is TGTGCCAGCTCACTCCTAGGGAGCAATCAGCCCCAGCATTTT.

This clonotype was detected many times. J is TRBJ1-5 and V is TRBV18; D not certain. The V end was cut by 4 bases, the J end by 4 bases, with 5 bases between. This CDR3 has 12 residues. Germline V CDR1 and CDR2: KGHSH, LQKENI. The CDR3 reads CASSLGNQPQHF. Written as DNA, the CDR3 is TGTGCCAGCTCACTGGGAAATCAGCCCCAGCATTTT.

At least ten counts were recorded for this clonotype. This CDR3 is CASSTKLGTSGTYEQYF. The CDR3 nucleotides are TGTGCCAGCAGCACTAAATTAGGGACTAGCGGGACCTACGAGCAGTACTTC. The rearrangement uses TRBV9 and TRBJ2-7; 13 nucleotides align to TRBD2. Unmatched junction bases numbered 9, after V lost 4 bases and J lost 2 bases. The CDR3 length is 17 residues. CDR1 SGDLS and CDR2 YYNGEE come from the germline V gene.

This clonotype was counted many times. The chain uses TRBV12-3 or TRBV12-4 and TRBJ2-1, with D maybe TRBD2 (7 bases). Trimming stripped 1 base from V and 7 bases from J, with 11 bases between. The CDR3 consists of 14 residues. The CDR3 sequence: CASSLVGGQNEQFF. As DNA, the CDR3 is TGTGCCAGCAGTTTAGTCGGGGGGCAGAATGAGCAGTTCTTC.

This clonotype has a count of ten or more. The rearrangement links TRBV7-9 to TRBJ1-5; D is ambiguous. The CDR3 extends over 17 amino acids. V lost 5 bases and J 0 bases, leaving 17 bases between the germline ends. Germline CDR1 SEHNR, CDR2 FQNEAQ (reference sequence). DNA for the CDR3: TGTGCCAGCAGCGCGGACGCGGACCAGTATAGCAATCAGCCCCAGCATTTT. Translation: CASSADADQYSNQPQHF.